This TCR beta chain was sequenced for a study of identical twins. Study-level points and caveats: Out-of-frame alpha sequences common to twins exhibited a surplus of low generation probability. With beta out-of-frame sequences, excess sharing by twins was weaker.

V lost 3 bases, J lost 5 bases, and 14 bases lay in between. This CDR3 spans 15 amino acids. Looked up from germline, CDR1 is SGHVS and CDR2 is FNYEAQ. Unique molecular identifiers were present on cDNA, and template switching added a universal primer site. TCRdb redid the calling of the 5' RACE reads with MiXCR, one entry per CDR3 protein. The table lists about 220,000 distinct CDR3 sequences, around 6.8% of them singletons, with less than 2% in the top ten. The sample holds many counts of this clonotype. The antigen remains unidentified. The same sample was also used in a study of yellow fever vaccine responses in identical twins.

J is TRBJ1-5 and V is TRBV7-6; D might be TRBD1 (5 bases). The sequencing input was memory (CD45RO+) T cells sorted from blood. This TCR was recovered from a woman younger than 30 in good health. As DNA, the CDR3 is TGTGCCAGCAGCTTTGGACGGGGGGATGATCAGCCCCAGCATTTT. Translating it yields CASSFGRGDDQPQHF.